Here is one T cell receptor (beta chain) with its context. The antigen is undetermined. Second-dose intervals near 4 or 12 weeks were combined. This sample is part of a study of T cell responses to AZD1222 COVID-19 vaccine. The table came from immunoSEQ multiplex PCR; TCRdb's copy has only in-frame clones and leaves some out. This sample has about 35,000 clones, with around 84% found just once. V was shortened by 0 bases and J by 7 bases, with 12 bases between the two germline ends. CDR3 size: 13 residues. Germline CDR1 and CDR2: GTSNPN and SVGIG (reference sequence). Regarding the study as a whole: Dominant CD4 TCR responses targeted spike regions 160-218 and 743-854.

This receptor was identified in an adult who received the AZD1222 COVID-19 vaccine. Source: peripheral blood, taken 28 days after the second AZD1222 dose. The chain joins TRBV30 to TRBJ1-2; tentative D call: TRBD1 (5 bases). CDR3 nucleotides: TGTGCCTGGAGTGTCTCCCAGGGCCTTGGCTACACCTTC. It is translated as CAWSVSQGLGYTF.